What follows describes a single T cell receptor beta chain. The antigen is unknown. The data are from a study of early T cells in non-severe SARS-CoV-2 infection. Findings and caveats of the study: Matches to VDJdb favored anti-spike CD8 responses and missed private and CD4 specificities.

TCRdb reprocessed the 5' RACE reads with MiXCR, giving one entry per CDR3 protein. The table lists 60,000 or so distinct CDR3 sequences, approximately 12% of them singletons. Germline CDR1 LGHDT, CDR2 YNNKEL (reference sequence). The CDR3 loop spans 16 amino acids. V was shortened by 2 bases and J by 0 bases, with 11 bases between the two germline ends. This TCR was recovered from an adult who was a healthcare worker with PCR-confirmed SARS-CoV-2 infection or an uninfected control (not recorded which). The rearrangement joins TRBV3-1 to TRBJ2-1; no clear D gene. Specimen: whole blood. The CDR3 coding sequence is TGTGCCAGCAGCCAACTAGTAACTCCCTCCTACAATGAGCAGTTCTTC. Encoded protein: CASSQLVTPSYNEQFF.